Listed here is a single T cell receptor beta chain. Its target is not known. Cultured CD4+ T cell DNA underwent sequencing with the Oncomine TCR Beta short-read assay. CD4+ T cells were cultured, and genomic DNA was extracted from them. MiXCR, applied by TCRdb to the PCR reads, yields one record per CDR3 protein. The sample includes 5,500 to 8,500 distinct CDR3 sequences, around 33% of them seen just once. These data belong to a study of vaccination and CD4 T cells after COVID-19. Whole-study context: Controls used CEFX viral epitopes (positive), HIV-1 Nef peptides (negative), or no peptide.

V was clipped by 0 bases and J by 4 bases, with 19 bases between them. The germline V gene has CDR1 GTSNPN and CDR2 SVGIG (reference sequence). The CDR3 contains 16 residues. Study-wide points: Spike mono-reactivity was found in 304 of the 307 vaccine-specific clones identified in convalescent patients.

Treatment reported: approximately 11-day PBMC culture with coronavirus spike peptide pools or control peptides (ViraFEST assay). An unexposed donor provided the CD4+ T cells, which were collected before the COVID-19 pandemic (2011-2018). The V call is TRBV30, the J call TRBJ2-7, with D perhaps given as TRBD1 or TRBD2 (5 bases each). The sample was CD4+ T cells from blood, cultured in vitro. The TCR sequence derives from a human donor in good health. CDR3 sequence (DNA): TGTGCCTGGAGTGTCCCCGGGGTGAGGGGAACGTACGAGCAGTACTTC. It codes for CAWSVPGVRGTYEQYF.